These 25 T cell receptor beta chains came from one sample sequenced in a study of graft-versus-host responses after intestinal transplantation. The repertoire was sequenced with immunoSEQ multiplex PCR; TCRdb's copy has only in-frame clones and lacks some. The data hold about 43,000 clones, with about 95% observed a single time. Sample: PBMCs, taken 335 days after intestinal transplant. The receptors were gathered from a human patient who received an intestinal transplant, so some T cells may come from the graft donor.

The chain recombines TRBV6-5 with TRBJ2-5; possibly TRBD1 for D (5 bases). The CDR3 has 15 residues. Trimming removed 0 bases at V and 1 base at J, with 9 bases between. Germline-derived CDR1 and CDR2 are MNHEY and SVGAGI. CDR3 in amino acids: CASSYSGHRQETQYF. The CDR3 coding sequence is TGTGCCAGCAGTTACTCTGGACATCGCCAAGAGACCCAGTACTTC.

The rearrangement uses TRBV2 and TRBJ2-4; a weak D match, TRBD1 (6 bases). From germline, CDR1 is SNHLY and CDR2 FYNNEI. Trimming cost V 6 bases and J 1 base, with 19 bases left between them. The CDR3 extends over 17 amino acids. The CDR3 region has the DNA TGTGCCAGCAGGGCGTGGGGGCGGACCCCCGCCAAAAACATTCAGTACTTC. As protein: CASRAWGRTPAKNIQYF. The full variable domain, with the rest looked up from reference TRBV2 and TRBJ2-4, is EPEVTQTPSHQVTQMGQEVILRCVPISNHLYFYWYRQILGQKVEFLVSFYNNEISEKSEIFDDQFSVERPDGSNFTLKIRSTKLEDSAMYFCASRAWGRTPAKNIQYFGAGTRLSVL.

V gene TRBV18 combines with J gene TRBJ1-5; D possibly corresponds to TRBD1 (5 bases). The V end lost 3 bases, the J end lost 6 bases, and 15 bases lay between the germline ends. Germline V gives CDR1 KGHSH, CDR2 LQKENI. The CDR3 contains 15 residues. For the CDR3, the DNA is TGTGCCAGCTCACCTTCCGGGGGAGCGAGTCAGCCCCAGCATTTT. This gives the protein CASSPSGGASQPQHF.

The rearrangement links TRBV19 to TRBJ1-1; 11 bases are shared with TRBD1. In germline, CDR1 is LNHDA, CDR2 SQIVND (reference sequence). The CDR3 extends over 16 amino acids. With V trimmed by 4 bases and J by 5 bases, 9 bases remained unmatched. The CDR3, as DNA: TGTGCCAGTAGTACAGGACAGGGGGCCCGAGGAACTGAAGCTTTCTTT. Protein sequence: CASSTGQGARGTEAFF.

The CDR3, as DNA: TGTGCCAGCAGCGTAGCCGGGGGTAACTATGGCTACACCTTC. This sequence encodes CASSVAGGNYGYTF. This chain connects TRBV9 to TRBJ1-2, with a possible D match to TRBD1 (5 bases). From germline, CDR1 is SGDLS and CDR2 YYNGEE. The CDR3 contains 14 residues. Trimming shortened V by 0 bases and J by 1 base, and 7 bases separated the two germline ends.

Here the CDR3 reads CAINTNRLEQPQHF. CDR3 nucleotide sequence: TGTGCCATCAATACTAACAGGTTAGAACAGCCCCAGCATTTT. This chain links TRBV10-3 with TRBJ1-5; the D gene is possibly TRBD1 (5 bases). Germline CDR1 reads ENHRY; CDR2 reads SYGVKD. This CDR3 has 14 amino acids. The germline V and J ends were trimmed by 7 bases and 7 bases, with 17 bases remaining between them.

V and J are TRBV7-2 and TRBJ1-2; D remains ambiguous. CDR3 length: 16 amino acids. CDR1 SGHTA and CDR2 FQGNSA come from the germline V gene. Trimming shortened V by 2 bases and J by 8 bases, and 21 bases separated the two germline ends. The CDR3 DNA is TGTGCCAGCAGCTTAAGCGATTGGGCAGGCCTATTCGGCTACACCTTC. This codes for CASSLSDWAGLFGYTF.

V usage is TRBV5-1 and J usage is TRBJ2-3; 11 bases align to TRBD2. Germline loops: CDR1 SGHRS, CDR2 YFSETQ. Germline trimming cut 2 bases from V and 0 bases from J; bases unmatched to any gene: 2. This CDR3 has 16 amino acids. CDR3 DNA: TGCGCCAGCAGCTTCAGGACTAGCGGGAGCACAGATACGCAGTATTTT. It specifies CASSFRTSGSTDTQYF.

V gene TRBV5-5 combines with J gene TRBJ1-5, with 7 bases fitting TRBD1. The J segment lost 2 bases and the V segment lost 0 bases, leaving 5 bases of the junction unmatched. Germline V CDR1 and CDR2: SGHKS, YYEKEE (reference sequence). This CDR3 region has 16 residues. CDR3 amino acids: CASSLAAGTGNQPQHF. The CDR3, as DNA: TGTGCCAGCAGCTTGGCCGCTGGGACAGGCAATCAGCCCCAGCATTTT. The full variable domain, in which reference TRBV5-5 and TRBJ1-5 provide the parts outside the CDR3, is DAGVTQSPTHLIKTRGQQVTLRCSPISGHKSVSWYQQVLGQGPQFIFQYYEKEERGRGNFPDRFSARQFPNYSSELNVNALLLGDSALYLCASSLAAGTGNQPQHFGDGTRLSIL.

The chain has TRBV27 and TRBJ2-7, with a weak D call TRBD2 (5 bases). Germline values: CDR1 MNHEY, CDR2 SMNVEV (reference sequence). This CDR3 is 13 amino acids long. V was clipped by 3 bases and J by 4 bases, with 10 bases between them. The CDR3 nucleotides read TGTGCCAGCAGTTTTGCTAGCTCATACGAGCAGTACTTC. The encoded protein is CASSFASSYEQYF.

This chain links TRBV7-6 with TRBJ2-4; D tentatively reads TRBD1 or TRBD2 (5 bases each). Trimming took 2 bases from V and 10 from J, leaving 15 bases between them. CDR1 and CDR2 (germline): SGHVS, FNYEAQ. This CDR3 has 14 residues. CDR3 sequence reads: CASSLTGRSQIQYF. The CDR3 DNA sequence: TGTGCCAGCAGCTTAACGGGACGCTCTCAGATTCAGTACTTC.

The V gene is TRBV2, the J gene TRBJ2-7, with 7 bases lining up with TRBD2. The CDR3 runs to 14 residues. V lost 6 bases, J lost 3 bases, and 8 bases stayed unmatched. Germline values: CDR1 SNHLY, CDR2 FYNNEI. This CDR3 is CASRESGISYEQYF. The CDR3 region has the DNA TGTGCCAGCAGGGAAAGCGGGATTAGCTACGAGCAGTACTTC. Full variable domain (rest looked up from reference TRBV2 and TRBJ2-7): EPEVTQTPSHQVTQMGQEVILRCVPISNHLYFYWYRQILGQKVEFLVSFYNNEISEKSEIFDDQFSVERPDGSNFTLKIRSTKLEDSAMYFCASRESGISYEQYFGPGTRLTVT.

V and J are TRBV6-5 and TRBJ2-7; 8 bases line up with TRBD1. Unmatched junction bases numbered 12, after V lost 6 bases and J lost 5 bases. Germline V gene lookup returns CDR1 MNHEY and CDR2 SVGAGI. The CDR3 totals 15 residues. The CDR3 spells CASRTRTGTRDEQYF. CDR3 nucleotides: TGTGCCAGCAGAACTAGGACAGGGACGCGCGACGAGCAGTACTTC.

The chain joins TRBV7-2 to TRBJ2-5; 8 bases fit TRBD2. The DNA end favors TRBJ2-7, so the J call may be wrong. This CDR3 is 16 amino acids long. Germline CDR1 is SGHTA and CDR2 is FQGNSA. CDR3 nucleotides: TGTGCCAGCAGCTATCCACGTAGCGGGACCTCCTACGAGCAGTACTTC. Translated, it gives CASSYPRSGTSYEQYF.

V usage is TRBV7-6 and J usage is TRBJ1-1; tentatively, D is TRBD1 (5 bases). Germline CDR1 reads SGHVS; CDR2 reads FNYEAQ. Trimming cost V 1 base and J 0 bases, with 9 bases left between them. The CDR3 runs to 15 residues. Here the CDR3 DNA reads TGTGCCAGCAGCTTAGGCGGGGGGATGAACACTGAAGCTTTCTTT. The encoded protein is CASSLGGGMNTEAFF.

This chain uses TRBV5-3 with TRBJ2-2; D may be TRBD2 (7 bases). TRBV5-3 has ORF status, its function being uncertain. This CDR3 is 16 amino acids long. With 4 bases removed from V and 3 bases from J, the gap between germline ends came to 16 bases. The DNA of the CDR3 is TGTGCCAGAAGCGTAACGGGGGGCGCCTACACCGGGGAGCTGTTTTTT. Its protein product is CARSVTGGAYTGELFF.

This rearrangement joins TRBV7-9 to TRBJ2-2, with unresolved D. The germline V and J ends were trimmed by 1 base and 0 bases, with 6 bases remaining between them. Germline V gives CDR1 SEHNR, CDR2 FQNEAQ (reference sequence). The CDR3 totals 15 residues. The CDR3 is CASSLVLSNTGELFF. DNA for the CDR3: TGTGCCAGCAGCTTAGTGCTGTCGAACACCGGGGAGCTGTTTTTT.

The chain links TRBV5-6 to TRBJ2-7, with 8 bases lining up with TRBD2. The V and J ends lost 5 bases and 6 bases, in that order; junction bases with no gene match: 13. This CDR3 has 15 amino acids. From germline, CDR1 is SGHDT and CDR2 YYEEEE. The CDR3 DNA sequence: TGTGCCAGCAGAACCCGGGGGGGAAAGGTATCCGAGCAGTACTTC. This encodes CASRTRGGKVSEQYF. Full variable domain (missing parts from reference TRBV5-6 and TRBJ2-7): DAGVTQSPTHLIKTRGQQVTLRCSPKSGHDTVSWYQQALGQGPQFIFQYYEEEERQRGNFPDRFSGHQFPNYSSELNVNALLLGDSALYLCASRTRGGKVSEQYFGPGTRLTVT.

The chain is built from TRBV5-1 and TRBJ1-3; no reliable D call. Deletions cut 3 bases from V and 2 bases from J, with 12 bases between. The CDR3 is 15 residues long. In germline, CDR1 is SGHRS, CDR2 YFSETQ. CDR3 in DNA: TGCGCCAGCAGCTCGGGCAGAACAGCTGGAAACACCATATATTTT. Its protein product is CASSSGRTAGNTIYF.

As DNA, the CDR3 is TGTGCCAGCAGTGACACGACAGGAGACACCCAGTACTTC. The encoded protein is CASSDTTGDTQYF. This chain uses TRBV9 with TRBJ2-5, with a possible D match to TRBD1 (6 bases). Germline V lookup: CDR1 SGDLS, CDR2 YYNGEE. Between the trimmed V and J ends, which lost 5 bases and 8 bases, there was a span of 16 bases. The CDR3 contains 13 residues.

The chain uses TRBV5-1 and TRBJ1-1, with D possibly matching TRBD1 (6 bases). V lost 6 bases to trimming and J lost 3 bases, with 18 bases between them. This CDR3 has 15 residues. Germline values: CDR1 SGHRS, CDR2 YFSETQ. In DNA, the CDR3 is TGCGCCAGCACCTACGAGGGGGTAGAGTACACTGAAGCTTTCTTT. Protein sequence: CASTYEGVEYTEAFF.

The CDR3 DNA reads as TGCGCCAGCAGTGACACCGGGCCTCAAGAGACCCAGTACTTC. This sequence encodes CASSDTGPQETQYF. The chain is built from TRBV10-1 and TRBJ2-5; D is unclear. The CDR3 runs to 14 residues. V lost 3 bases and J lost 2, with 10 bases in between. Germline V gene data show CDR1 as WNHNN and CDR2 as SYGVQD (reference sequence).

The chain uses TRBV19 and TRBJ1-5, with D uncertain. V dropped 2 bases and J dropped 0 bases, with 8 bases sitting between them. Looked up from germline, CDR1 is LNHDA and CDR2 is SQIVND (reference sequence). The CDR3 loop spans 15 amino acids. The CDR3 bases are TGTGCCAGTAGTATATTTGGAGATAGCAATCAGCCCCAGCATTTT. The encoded protein is CASSIFGDSNQPQHF.

The chain combines TRBV7-6 with TRBJ2-7; TRBD2 aligns across 9 bases. Germline values: CDR1 SGHVS, CDR2 FNYEAQ. The CDR3 has 15 residues. V shed 4 bases, J shed 4 bases, and the junction held 8 bases outside the gene matches. The CDR3 DNA follows: TGTGCCAGCAGCTCTCGTTTTAGCGGGAGTTACGAGCAGTACTTC. Translating it yields CASSSRFSGSYEQYF.

V and J are TRBV4-2 and TRBJ1-6, with D possibly TRBD1 on 6 matching bases. Trimming shortened V by 5 bases and J by 10 bases, and 18 bases separated the two germline ends. This CDR3 is built from 15 residues. Germline CDR1 is LGHNA and CDR2 is YNFKEQ. Here the CDR3 DNA reads TGTGCCAGCAGCGAGCACGCGGGGGGCGAGTCACCCCTCCACTTT. This translates into CASSEHAGGESPLHF.